The T cell receptor beta chain under discussion was sequenced for a study of T-cell reconstitution after alpha-beta-depleted transplantation in children. For TCRbeta, the library was prepared with unique molecular identifiers. TCRdb used MiXCR to reprocess the PCR reads, holding one entry per CDR3 protein. The sample includes about 600,000 distinct CDR3 sequences, approximately 10% of them seen just once. Germline-derived CDR1 and CDR2 are SEHNR and FQNEAQ (reference sequence). Trimming at V came to 5 bases and at J to 1 base, leaving 4 bases not matched to a gene. The CDR3 runs 17 residues. The chain is built from TRBV7-9 and TRBJ2-1, with 14 bases identical to TRBD2. Sequenced here: PBMCs from the stem cell graft donor, sampled from the stem cell graft. This TCR came from a human donor who donated a stem cell graft to a child with acute myeloid leukemia. CDR3 coding DNA: TGTGCCAGCAGCACGGGACTAGCGGGAGATTCCTACAATGAGCAGTTCTTC. The encoded protein is CASSTGLAGDSYNEQFF.